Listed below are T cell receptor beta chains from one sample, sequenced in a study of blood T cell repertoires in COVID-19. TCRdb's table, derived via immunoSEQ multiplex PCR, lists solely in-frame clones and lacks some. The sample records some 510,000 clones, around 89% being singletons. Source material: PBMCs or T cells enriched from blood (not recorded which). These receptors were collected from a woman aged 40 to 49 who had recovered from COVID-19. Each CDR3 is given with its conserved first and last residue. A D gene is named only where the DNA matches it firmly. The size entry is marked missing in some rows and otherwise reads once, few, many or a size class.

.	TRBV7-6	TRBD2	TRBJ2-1	CASSEKLASNFNEQFF	TGTGCTAGCAGCGAAAAACTAGCGAGTAATTTCAATGAGCAGTTCTTC
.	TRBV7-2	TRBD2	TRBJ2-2	CASSLPPAGAGELFF	TGTGCCAGCAGCTTACCCCCAGCGGGAGCCGGGGAGCTGTTTTTT
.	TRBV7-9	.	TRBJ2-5	CASSPSGGGETQYF	TGTGCCAGCAGCCCATCTGGGGGCGGGGAGACCCAGTACTTC
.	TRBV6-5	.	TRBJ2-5	CASSPFRDSQETQYF	TGTGCCAGCAGCCCATTCCGGGACTCCCAAGAGACCCAGTACTTC
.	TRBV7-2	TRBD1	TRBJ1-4	CASSLGGQQNEKLFF	TGTGCCAGCAGCTTAGGGGGACAGCAAAATGAAAAACTGTTTTTT
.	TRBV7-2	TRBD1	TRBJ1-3	CASSAGGTGNTIYF	TGTGCCAGCAGCGCAGGGGGCACTGGAAACACCATATATTTT
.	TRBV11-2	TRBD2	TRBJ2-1	CASRLSGGLNEQFF	TGTGCCAGCAGACTCTCGGGGGGGCTGAATGAGCAGTTCTTC
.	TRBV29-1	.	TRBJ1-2	CSVEDSRFGEDYGYTF	TGCAGCGTTGAAGATTCTCGTTTCGGGGAAGATTATGGCTACACCTTC
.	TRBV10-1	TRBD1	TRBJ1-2	CATQPGTGYGYTF	TGCGCCACACAACCCGGGACAGGCTATGGCTACACCTTC
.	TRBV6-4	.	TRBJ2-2	CASSGYGGNTGELFF	TGTGCCAGCAGCGGTTACGGGGGGAACACCGGGGAGCTGTTTTTT
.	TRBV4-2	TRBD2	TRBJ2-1	CASSQGGASGSINEQFF	TGTGCCAGCAGCCAAGGGGGGGCTAGCGGGAGTATAAATGAGCAGTTCTTC
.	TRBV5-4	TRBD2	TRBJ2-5	CASSPPSGSRETQYF	TGTGCCAGCAGCCCACCCAGCGGGAGCAGGGAGACCCAGTACTTC
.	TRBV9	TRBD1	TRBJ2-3	CASTDRVLGDTQYF	TGTGCCAGCACCGACAGGGTCTTAGGGGATACGCAGTATTTT
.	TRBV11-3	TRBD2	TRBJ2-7	CASSLGDYYEQYF	TGTGCCAGCAGCTTAGGGGACTACTACGAGCAGTACTTC
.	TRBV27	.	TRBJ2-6	CASSIIPPGANVLTF	TGTGCCAGCAGTATAATCCCCCCTGGGGCCAACGTCCTGACTTTC
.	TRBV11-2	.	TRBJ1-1	CASSPYEGLNTEAFF	TGTGCCAGCAGCCCTTACGAGGGCCTGAACACTGAAGCTTTCTTT
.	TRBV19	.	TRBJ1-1	CASSIIGQGRGDTEAFF	TGTGCCAGTAGTATTATTGGCCAGGGGAGGGGTGACACTGAAGCTTTCTTT
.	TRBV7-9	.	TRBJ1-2	CASSLPGVGYTF	TGTGCCAGCAGCTTACCAGGGGTAGGCTACACCTTC
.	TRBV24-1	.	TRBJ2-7	CATSDLSLKQYF	TGTGCCACCAGTGATTTGTCCTTAAAGCAGTACTTC
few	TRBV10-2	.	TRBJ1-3	CASSEGQRSGNTIYF	TGCGCCAGCAGTGAGGGACAGCGCTCTGGAAACACCATATATTTT
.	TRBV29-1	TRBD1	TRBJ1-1	CSALGGTGGIRDTEAFF	TGCAGCGCCCTGGGGGGGACAGGGGGGATCAGGGACACTGAAGCTTTCTTT
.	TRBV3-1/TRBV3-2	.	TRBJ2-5	CASSQGATVSLGETQYF	TGTGCCAGCAGCCAAGGGGCGACAGTATCCTTAGGGGAGACCCAGTACTTC
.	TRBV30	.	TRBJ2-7	CAWSSQDSYEQYF	TGTGCCTGGAGTTCACAGGACTCCTACGAGCAGTACTTC
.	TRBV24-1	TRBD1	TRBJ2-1	CATSDTTGGWDNEQFF	TGTGCCACCAGTGATACGACAGGGGGCTGGGACAATGAGCAGTTCTTC